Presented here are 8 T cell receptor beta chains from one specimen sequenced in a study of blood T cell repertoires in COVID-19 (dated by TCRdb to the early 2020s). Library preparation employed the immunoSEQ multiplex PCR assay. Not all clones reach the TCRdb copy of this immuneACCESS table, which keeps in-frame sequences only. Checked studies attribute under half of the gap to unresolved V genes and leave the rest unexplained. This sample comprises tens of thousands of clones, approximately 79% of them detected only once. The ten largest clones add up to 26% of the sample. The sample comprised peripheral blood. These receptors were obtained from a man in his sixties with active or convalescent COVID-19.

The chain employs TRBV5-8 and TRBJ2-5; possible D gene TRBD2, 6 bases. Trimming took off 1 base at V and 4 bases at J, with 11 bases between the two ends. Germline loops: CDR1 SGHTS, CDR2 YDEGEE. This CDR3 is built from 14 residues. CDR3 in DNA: TGTGCCAGCAGCTTGATCCGCGGGGCAGAGACCCAGTACTTC. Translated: CASSLIRGAETQYF.

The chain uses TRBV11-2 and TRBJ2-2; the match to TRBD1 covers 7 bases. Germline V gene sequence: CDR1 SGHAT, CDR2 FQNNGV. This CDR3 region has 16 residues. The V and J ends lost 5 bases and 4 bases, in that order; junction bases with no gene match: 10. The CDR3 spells CASSPREGTVTGELFF. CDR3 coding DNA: TGTGCCAGCAGCCCTCGTGAGGGGACAGTCACCGGGGAGCTGTTTTTT.

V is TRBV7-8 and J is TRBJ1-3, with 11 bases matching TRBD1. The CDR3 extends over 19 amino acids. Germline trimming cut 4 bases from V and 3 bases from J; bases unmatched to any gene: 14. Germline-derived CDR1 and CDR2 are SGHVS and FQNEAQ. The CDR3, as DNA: TGTGCCAGCAGCTCCGAGCTAACCGGGACAGGGGGTAGTGGAAACACCATATATTTT. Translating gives CASSSELTGTGGSGNTIYF. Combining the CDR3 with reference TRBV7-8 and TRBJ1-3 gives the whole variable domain GAGVSQSPRYKVAKRGQDVALRCDPISGHVSLFWYQQALGQGPEFLTYFQNEAQLDKSGLPSDRFFAERPEGSVSTLKIQRTQQEDSAVYLCASSSELTGTGGSGNTIYFGEGSWLTVV.

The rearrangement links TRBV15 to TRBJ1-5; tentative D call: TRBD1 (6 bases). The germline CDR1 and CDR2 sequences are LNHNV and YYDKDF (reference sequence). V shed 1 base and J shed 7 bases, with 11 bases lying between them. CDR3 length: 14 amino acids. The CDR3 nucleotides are TGTGCCACCAGCAGAGGAGGGGGTCAGCAGCCCCAGCATTTT. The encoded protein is CATSRGGGQQPQHF.

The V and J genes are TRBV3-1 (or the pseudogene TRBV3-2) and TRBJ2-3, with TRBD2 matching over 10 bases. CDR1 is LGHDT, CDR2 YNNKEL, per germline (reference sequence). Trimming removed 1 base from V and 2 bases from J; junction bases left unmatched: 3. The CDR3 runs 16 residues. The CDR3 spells CASSQVAGGFTDTQYF. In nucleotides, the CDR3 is TGTGCCAGCAGCCAAGTAGCGGGGGGATTCACAGATACGCAGTATTTT.

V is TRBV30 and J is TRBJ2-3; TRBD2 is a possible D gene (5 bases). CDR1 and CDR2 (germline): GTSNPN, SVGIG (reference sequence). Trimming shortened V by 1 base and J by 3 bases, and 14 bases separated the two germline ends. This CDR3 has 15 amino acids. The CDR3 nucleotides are TGTGCCTGGAGTGGGGCCGGGGTGGTGACAGATACGCAGTATTTT. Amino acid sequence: CAWSGAGVVTDTQYF.

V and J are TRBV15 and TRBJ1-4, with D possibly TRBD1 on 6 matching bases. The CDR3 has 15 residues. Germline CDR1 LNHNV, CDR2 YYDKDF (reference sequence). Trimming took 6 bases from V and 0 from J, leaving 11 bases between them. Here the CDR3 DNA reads TGTGCCACCAGTCGCCCAGGGGCAACTAATGAAAAACTGTTTTTT. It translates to CATSRPGATNEKLFF. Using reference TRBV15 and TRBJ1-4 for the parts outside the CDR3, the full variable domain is DAMVIQNPRYQVTQFGKPVTLSCSQTLNHNVMYWYQQKSSQAPKLLFHYYDKDFNNEADTPDNFQSRRPNTSFCFLDIRSPGLGDTAMYLCATSRPGATNEKLFFGSGTQLSVL.

The CDR3 sequence: CSVDMSRGNEQFF. The CDR3, as DNA: TGCAGCGTTGACATGTCTAGAGGTAATGAGCAGTTCTTC. J is TRBJ2-1 and V is TRBV29-1; D is unclear. V lost 3 bases and J lost 7, with 13 bases in between. CDR1 and CDR2 from the germline V gene are SQVTM and ANQGSEA. The CDR3 runs 13 residues.